This T cell receptor beta chain is from a study of shared clonotypes between healthy human individuals (dated by TCRdb to 2018 to 2021). Regarding the study in general: A few men and two women, aged 18 to 49 years, made up the cohort. Each donor's leukapheresis produced roughly between roughly 0.85 and 9.5 billion PBMCs. For each donor, CD4 naive and CD4 memory were each given three plates, CD8 naive was given two plates, and CD8 memory was given one plate. Different laboratories and diverse techniques were used to prepare libraries and sequence TCR repertoires, to increase sequencing depth and limit assay-specific biases. The study deeply sequenced blood TCR repertoires of about 5 healthy adults to estimate repertoire size and the extent of clonotype sharing between individuals. On the study overall, not on this receptor specifically: Pairwise subsampling led to the expectation that sequencing depth would affect the degree of clonotype sharing among donors. Incomplete sequencing was indicated by rarefaction of sorted-subset datasets, despite the large sequencing depth. When several donors were compared, the shared fraction of clonotypes was 5% to 6.5% for naive CD4, roughly 3.4% for naive CD8, 2.3% for memory CD4, and under 0.5% for memory CD8. Estimated clonotype richness was generally larger for naive than for memory subsets. Because the study included only a small number of donors, the genetic and exposure-history diversity represented was limited. Sampling was restricted to blood, and TCR repertoires in tissue are likely to differ from TCR repertoires in blood. Compared with non-shared clonotypes, the clonotypes found in all four sorted-subset donors had higher generation probabilities.

Concerning this clone: This receptor's antigen is unknown. It has no much larger one-base neighbor in the sample; base qualities were not kept.

Using the deep immunoSEQ assay, multiplex PCR amplified TCR CDR3 regions from genomic DNA. For each cell subset, the extracted genomic DNA was distributed evenly across all wells of several immunoSEQ 96-well plates, and each plate served as one replicate. For sorted subsets, 150 to 200 ng genomic DNA, equal to 25,000 to 35,000 T cell genomes, was loaded into each replicate PCR. Purified libraries were measured with a Qubit 3.0 fluorometer, size-checked on a Bioanalyzer 2100, and measured again with the KAPA Library Quantification kit. Every immunoSEQ 96-well plate was sequenced on a dedicated single-read 150-cycle Illumina NextSeq 550 flow cell. For the original study's pipeline: The immunoSEQ output contained only junctional sequences without quality scores, so filtering could not match that applied to full-length reads. Sequences were annotated with PyIR, a Python wrapper for IgBLAST v1.9, and V/J genes and CDR3 were assigned using IMGT germline references. Reads with weak V/J assignments (E-value above 1e-6), missing CDR3, stop codons, out-of-frame junctions, or ambiguous translated residues were removed. V3J clonotypes were defined as sequences sharing an identical inferred V gene, J gene, and CDR3 amino acid sequence. Percentage overlap between repertoires was calculated by dividing the number of shared unique clonotypes by the size of the smaller repertoire. Three approaches were used to assess repertoire richness: RTK rarefaction, the Chao1 estimator, and Recon v2.1 estimates of unobserved clonotypes. Generation probabilities for all TCRbeta clonotypes obtained by the gDNA method from a handful of donors were computed using OLGA. TCRdb retrieved this table from immuneACCESS and kept in-frame rearrangements only. Not all clones are present; in checked studies, unresolved V genes account for under half, and no reason is known for the remainder. That table is the source of V, J and clone size, and D and trimming were worked out from the DNA. The table for this sample lists 2,100,000 or so clones; almost 96% of them were counted only once. Jointly, the top ten make up around 0.13% of the sample.

The donors were healthy, HIV-negative adults with no recently reported acute infections or vaccinations. Only Caucasian adults living in Nashville, Tennessee, USA were represented among the donors. Magnetic negative selection was used to enrich CD4+ T cells, after which naive cells were positively selected on CD45RA and the negative fraction became the memory subset. Blood was obtained by leukapheresis, after which PBMCs were separated by Ficoll-Histopaque density gradient centrifugation and cryopreserved in liquid nitrogen vapor phase. Analytical flow cytometry was used to check the purity and quantity of every magnetically sorted T cell population. Genomic DNA was isolated from every sorted fraction and measured by UV absorbance on a Nanodrop 2000c. The germline V and J ends show losses of 4 bases and 2 bases respectively, and no gene match explains 11 bases of the junction. The germline V gene (reference sequence) provides CDR1 MNHEY and CDR2 SMNVEV. Taken from cysteine to phenylalanine, the CDR3 has 18 residues. Of all the DNA, just the CDR3 is kept, 54 bases in frame from base 1.

The specimen was naive CD4+ T cells sorted from blood. According to the study, the label for this sample's cell subset or site signals: CD45RA+ positively selected. This sequence originates from a man aged 18 to 29 in good health. Recombination connected TRBV27 to TRBJ2-1; 10 bases in between match TRBD2. Read as DNA, the sequence is TGTGCCAGCAGTTGCAAGCAGGCTAGCGGGAGACCCTACAATGAGCAGTTCTTC. Translated, this is CASSCKQASGRPYNEQFF.